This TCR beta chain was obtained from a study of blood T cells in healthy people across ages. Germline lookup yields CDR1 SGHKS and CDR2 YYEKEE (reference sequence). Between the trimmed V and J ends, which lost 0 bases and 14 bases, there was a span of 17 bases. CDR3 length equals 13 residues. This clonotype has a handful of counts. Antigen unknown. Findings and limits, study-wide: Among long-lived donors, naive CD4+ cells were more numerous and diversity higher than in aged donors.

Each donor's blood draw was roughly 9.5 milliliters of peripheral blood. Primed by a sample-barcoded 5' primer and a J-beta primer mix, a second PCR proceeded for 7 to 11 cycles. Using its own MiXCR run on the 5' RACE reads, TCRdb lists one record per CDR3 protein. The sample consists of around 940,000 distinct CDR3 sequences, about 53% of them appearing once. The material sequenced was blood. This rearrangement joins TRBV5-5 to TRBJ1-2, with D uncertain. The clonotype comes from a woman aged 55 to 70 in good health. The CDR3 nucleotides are TGTGCCAGCAGCTTGGGGGTTCCCTTCCTGTATACCTTC. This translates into CASSLGVPFLYTF.